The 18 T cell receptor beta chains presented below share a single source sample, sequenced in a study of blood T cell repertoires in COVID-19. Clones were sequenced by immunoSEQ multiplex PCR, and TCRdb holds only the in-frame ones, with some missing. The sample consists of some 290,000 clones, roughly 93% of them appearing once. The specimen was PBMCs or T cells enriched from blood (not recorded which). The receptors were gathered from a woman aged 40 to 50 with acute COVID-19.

CDR3 nucleotides: TGTGCCATCAGTGCGTGGGGAGGTCAGCCCCAGCATTTT. This translates into CAISAWGGQPQHF. The rearrangement links TRBV10-3 to TRBJ1-5; D is undetermined. CDR1 is ENHRY and CDR2 is SYGVKD in the germline V gene. V lost 4 bases and J 6 bases, leaving 10 bases between the germline ends. This CDR3 has 13 residues.

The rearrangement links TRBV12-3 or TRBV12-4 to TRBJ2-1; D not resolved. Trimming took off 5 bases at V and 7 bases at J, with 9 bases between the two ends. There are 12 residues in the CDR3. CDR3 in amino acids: CASSPGPNEQFF. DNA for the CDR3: TGTGCCAGCAGTCCTGGGCCAAATGAGCAGTTCTTC.

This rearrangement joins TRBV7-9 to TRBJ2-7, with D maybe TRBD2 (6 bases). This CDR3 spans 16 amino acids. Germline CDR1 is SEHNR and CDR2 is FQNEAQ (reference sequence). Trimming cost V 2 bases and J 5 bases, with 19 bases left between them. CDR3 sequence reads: CASSLYQGGSGDEQYF. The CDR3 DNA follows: TGTGCCAGCAGCTTATATCAAGGAGGGAGTGGGGACGAGCAGTACTTC.

CDR3 in DNA: TGTGCCATCAGTGAGACTTCCACTGAAGCTTTCTTT. Its translation is CAISETSTEAFF. This chain joins TRBV10-3 and TRBJ1-1; D unresolved. The V gene lost 2 bases and the J gene lost 4 bases, with 5 bases spanning the gap. This CDR3 comprises 12 residues. CDR1 is ENHRY, CDR2 SYGVKD, per germline.

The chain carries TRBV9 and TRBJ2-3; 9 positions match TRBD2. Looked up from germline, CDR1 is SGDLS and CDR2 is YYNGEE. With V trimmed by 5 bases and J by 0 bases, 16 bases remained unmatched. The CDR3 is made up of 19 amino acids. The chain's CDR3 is CASSREGASGTSSTDTQYF. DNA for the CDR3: TGTGCCAGCAGTCGAGAAGGGGCTAGCGGGACGTCTAGCACAGATACGCAGTATTTT.

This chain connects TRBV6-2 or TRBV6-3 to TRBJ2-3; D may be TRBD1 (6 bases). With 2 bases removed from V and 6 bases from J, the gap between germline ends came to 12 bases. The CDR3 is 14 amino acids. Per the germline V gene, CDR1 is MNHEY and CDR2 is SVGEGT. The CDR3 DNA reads TGTGCCAGCAGTTACCCCCAGAGGGGGGATACGCAGTATTTT. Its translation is CASSYPQRGDTQYF.

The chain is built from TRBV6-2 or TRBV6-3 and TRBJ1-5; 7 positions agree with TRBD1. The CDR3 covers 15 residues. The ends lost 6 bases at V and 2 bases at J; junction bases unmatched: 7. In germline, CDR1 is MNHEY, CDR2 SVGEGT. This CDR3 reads CASSRQGGGNQPQHF. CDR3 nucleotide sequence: TGTGCCAGCAGCCGACAGGGAGGAGGCAATCAGCCCCAGCATTTT.

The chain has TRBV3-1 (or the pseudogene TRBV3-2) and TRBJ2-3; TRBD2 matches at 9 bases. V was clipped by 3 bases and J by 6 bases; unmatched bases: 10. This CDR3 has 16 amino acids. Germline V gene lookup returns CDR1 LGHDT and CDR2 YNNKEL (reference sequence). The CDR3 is CASSQLAGSGTDTQYF. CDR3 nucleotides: TGTGCCAGCAGCCAGCTAGCGGGGAGCGGGACTGATACGCAGTATTTT.

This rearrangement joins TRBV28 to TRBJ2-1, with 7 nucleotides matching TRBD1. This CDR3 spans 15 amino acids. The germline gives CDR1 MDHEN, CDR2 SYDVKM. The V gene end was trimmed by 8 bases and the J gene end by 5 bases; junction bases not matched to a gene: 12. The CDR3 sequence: CASSSEGARNNEQFF. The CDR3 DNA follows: TGTGCCAGCTCCTCCGAGGGGGCTCGGAACAATGAGCAGTTCTTC.

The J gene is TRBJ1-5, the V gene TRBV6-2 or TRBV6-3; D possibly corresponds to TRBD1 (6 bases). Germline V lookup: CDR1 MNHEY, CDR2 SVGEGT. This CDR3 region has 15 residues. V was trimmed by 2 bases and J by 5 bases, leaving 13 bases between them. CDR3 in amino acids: CASSYEAGAHQPQHF. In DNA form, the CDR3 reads TGTGCCAGCAGTTACGAGGCGGGGGCCCATCAGCCCCAGCATTTT.

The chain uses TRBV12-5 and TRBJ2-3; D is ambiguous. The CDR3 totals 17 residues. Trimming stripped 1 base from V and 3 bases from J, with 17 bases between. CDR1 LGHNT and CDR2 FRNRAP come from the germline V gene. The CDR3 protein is CASGLGLLAEFTDTQYF. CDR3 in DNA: TGTGCTAGTGGTTTGGGCCTCTTGGCGGAATTTACAGATACGCAGTATTTT.

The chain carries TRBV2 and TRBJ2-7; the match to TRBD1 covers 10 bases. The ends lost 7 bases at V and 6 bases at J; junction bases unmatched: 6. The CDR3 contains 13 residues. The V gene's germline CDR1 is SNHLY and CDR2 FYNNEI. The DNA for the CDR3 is TGTGCCAGCAACCGGGACAGGGGACGCGAGCAGTACTTC. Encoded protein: CASNRDRGREQYF.

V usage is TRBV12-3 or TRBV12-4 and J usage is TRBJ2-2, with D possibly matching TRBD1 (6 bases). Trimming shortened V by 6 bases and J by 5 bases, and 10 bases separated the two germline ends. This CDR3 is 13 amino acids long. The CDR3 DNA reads TGTGCCAGCAGATACAGGGTTACCGGGGAGCTGTTTTTT. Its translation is CASRYRVTGELFF.

The CDR3 nucleotides are TGTGCCAGCAGTGAAGTAGCGGGGAACGCTTTCTTT. Its protein product is CASSEVAGNAFF. The V gene is TRBV6-1, the J gene TRBJ1-1; D is undetermined. CDR1 MNHNS and CDR2 SASEGT come from the germline V gene. CDR3 length: 12 amino acids. Trimming shortened V by 1 base and J by 11 bases, and 11 bases separated the two germline ends.

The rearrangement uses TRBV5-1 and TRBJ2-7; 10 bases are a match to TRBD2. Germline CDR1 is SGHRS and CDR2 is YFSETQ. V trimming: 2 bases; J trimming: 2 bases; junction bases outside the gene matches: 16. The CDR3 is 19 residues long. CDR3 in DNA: TGCGCCAGCAGCTTAGGGGGACGGGCTAGCGGGAGCCTTGCCTACGAGCAGTACTTC. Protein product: CASSLGGRASGSLAYEQYF.

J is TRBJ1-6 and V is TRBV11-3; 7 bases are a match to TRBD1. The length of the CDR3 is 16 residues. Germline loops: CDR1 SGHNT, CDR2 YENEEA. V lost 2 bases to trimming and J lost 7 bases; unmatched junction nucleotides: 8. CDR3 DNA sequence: TGTGCCAGCAGCTTAAGTGGGTACAGGGGCAATTCACCCCTCCACTTT. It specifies CASSLSGYRGNSPLHF.

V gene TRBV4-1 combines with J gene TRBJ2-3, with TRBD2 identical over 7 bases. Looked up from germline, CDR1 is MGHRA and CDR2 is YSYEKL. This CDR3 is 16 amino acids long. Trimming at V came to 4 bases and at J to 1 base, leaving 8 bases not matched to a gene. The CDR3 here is CASSPLERGRTDTQYF. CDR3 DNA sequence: TGCGCCAGCAGCCCCCTCGAGCGGGGACGCACAGATACGCAGTATTTT.

CDR3 DNA: TGTGCCAGCAGTTGGAGTCAGAACTATGGCTACACCTTC. It translates to CASSWSQNYGYTF. This chain uses TRBV12-3 or TRBV12-4 with TRBJ1-2; no reliable D call. CDR3 length: 13 residues. V was shortened by 4 bases and J by 2 bases, with 8 bases between the two germline ends.